This T cell receptor beta chain was retrieved from a study of T cells in Graves' hyperthyroidism and ophthalmopathy. Overall study results and limits: Blood also held most thyroid clonotypes expanded beyond 0.001.

If no ophthalmopathy progression occurred within 18 months, Graves' hyperthyroidism was stable. Patients having uncontrolled infection, another autoimmune disease, pregnancy or lactation were not included. It was around 11 ml of fresh peripheral blood that supplied the PBMCs. RNA transcripts served as the template for amplifying TCR beta CDR3 regions. HTBI primers were the set used in a first-round RT-PCR of the TCR CDR3. TCRdb ran MiXCR on the multiplex PCR reads and lists one entry per CDR3 protein. The table has some 200,000 distinct CDR3 sequences, approximately 16% seen once; the top ten hold approximately 56%. CDR3 length equals 15 residues. Trimming cost V 4 bases and J 7 bases, with 20 bases left between them. Looked up from germline, CDR1 is SGHDN and CDR2 is FVKESK. Of note for this clonotype: Its antigen is currently unknown.

The genes are TRBV14 and TRBJ2-7; D perhaps matches TRBD1 (6 bases). The sequence derives from a woman aged 45 to 65 with Graves' hyperthyroidism. Sequencing was done on a sample of blood. In nucleotides, the CDR3 is TGTGCCAGCAGCCGAGGCACGTGGGGGCTAGGTGAGCAGTACTTC. Protein product: CASSRGTWGLGEQYF.